This T cell receptor (beta chain) was sequenced during a study of blood T cell repertoires in COVID-19. Study overall: In each case, the material was cDNA or gDNA derived from T cells, B-cell-depleted T cells, or PBMCs.

Germline CDR1 is LGHDT and CDR2 is YNNKEL (reference sequence). Trimming stripped 0 bases from V and 9 bases from J, with 21 bases between. The CDR3 covers 17 residues. Assay used: immunoSEQ multiplex PCR; TCRdb lists only in-frame clones, some missing. The sample records some 80,000 clones, 70% to 90% being singletons. The count of this clone is one. This receptor was identified in a man aged 55 to 70 with COVID-19, enrolled during active disease. Sequenced material: peripheral blood. V usage is TRBV3-1 (or the pseudogene TRBV3-2) and J usage is TRBJ1-5, with no clear D. CDR3 DNA: TGTGCCAGCAGCCAAGATCGGGGAGAAAAAAGATATACGCCCCAGCATTTT. It is translated as CASSQDRGEKRYTPQHF.